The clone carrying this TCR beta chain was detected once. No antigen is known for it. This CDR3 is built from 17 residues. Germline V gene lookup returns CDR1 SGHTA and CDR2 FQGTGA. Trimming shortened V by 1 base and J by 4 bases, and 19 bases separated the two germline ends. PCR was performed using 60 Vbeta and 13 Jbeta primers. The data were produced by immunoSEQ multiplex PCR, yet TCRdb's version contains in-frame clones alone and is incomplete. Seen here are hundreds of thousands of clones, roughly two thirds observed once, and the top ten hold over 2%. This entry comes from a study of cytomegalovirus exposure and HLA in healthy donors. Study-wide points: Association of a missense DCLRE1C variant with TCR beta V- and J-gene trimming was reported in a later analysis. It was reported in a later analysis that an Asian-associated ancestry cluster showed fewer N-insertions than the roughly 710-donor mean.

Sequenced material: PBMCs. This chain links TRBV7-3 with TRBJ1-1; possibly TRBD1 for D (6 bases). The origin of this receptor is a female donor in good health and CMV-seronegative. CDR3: CASSLRGWGPGATEAFF. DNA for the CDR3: TGTGCCAGCAGCTTAAGGGGGTGGGGGCCAGGGGCCACTGAAGCTTTCTTT.